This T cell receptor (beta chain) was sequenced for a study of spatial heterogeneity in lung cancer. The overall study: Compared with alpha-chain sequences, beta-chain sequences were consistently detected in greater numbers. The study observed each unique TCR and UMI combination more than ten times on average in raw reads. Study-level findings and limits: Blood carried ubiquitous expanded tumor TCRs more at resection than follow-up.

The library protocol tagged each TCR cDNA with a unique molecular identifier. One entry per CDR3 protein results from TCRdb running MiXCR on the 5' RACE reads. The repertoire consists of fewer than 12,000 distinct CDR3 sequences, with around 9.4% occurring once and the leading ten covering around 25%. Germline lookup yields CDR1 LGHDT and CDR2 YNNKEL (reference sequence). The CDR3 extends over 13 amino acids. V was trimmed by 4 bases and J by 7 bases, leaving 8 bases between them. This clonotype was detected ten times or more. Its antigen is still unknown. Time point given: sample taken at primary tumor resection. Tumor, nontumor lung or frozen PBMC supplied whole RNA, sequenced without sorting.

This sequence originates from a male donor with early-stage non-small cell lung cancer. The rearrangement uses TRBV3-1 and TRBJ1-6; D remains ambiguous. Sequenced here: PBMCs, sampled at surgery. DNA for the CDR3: TGTGCCAGCAGCCGCTCAGAGAATTCACCCCTCCACTTT. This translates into CASSRSENSPLHF.